A single sample gave rise to the 4 T cell receptor beta chains below, sequenced in a study of CD8+ T cells in alopecia areata. The treatment is: oral pan-JAK inhibitor, 5-10 mg twice daily. TCR sequencing used cDNA made by reverse transcription of extracted RNA. Repertoires were generated with immunoSEQ multiplex PCR, while TCRdb's copy carries only in-frame clones and drops some. The sample has 85,000 to 110,000 clones, over 75% seen once. The input for sequencing was CD8+ T cells sorted from blood, taken around week 34, from a patient treated with tofacitinib. These receptor sequences come from a human donor with alopecia areata.

This clone showed up just a few times. The CDR3 DNA reads TGTGCCATCAGTGACCACACGGGCGGGCAGTACTTC. Its protein is CAISDHTGGQYF. The rearrangement links TRBV10-3 to TRBJ2-7; D is unresolved. The V gene's germline CDR1 is ENHRY and CDR2 SYGVKD. This CDR3 is built from 12 residues. V lost 3 bases to trimming and J lost 9 bases, with 12 bases between them.

The rearrangement uses TRBV5-6 and TRBJ2-1, with TRBD2 as a possible D gene (5 bases). Trimming pared 0 bases from V and 7 bases from J, leaving 8 bases between. The CDR3 loop spans 13 amino acids. CDR1 SGHDT and CDR2 YYEEEE come from the germline V gene. This chain's CDR3 is CASSLATGNEQFF. DNA of the CDR3: TGTGCCAGCAGCTTGGCAACGGGGAATGAGCAGTTCTTC.

The table lists this clone with a few counts. The chain links TRBV5-1 to TRBJ1-2, with D maybe TRBD1 (6 bases). This CDR3 is 13 amino acids long. CDR1 SGHRS and CDR2 YFSETQ come from the germline V gene. V shed 1 base and J shed 6 bases, with 10 bases lying between them. The CDR3 sequence is CASSLTDRHGYTF. In DNA form, the CDR3 reads TGCGCCAGCAGCTTGACCGACAGGCATGGCTACACCTTC.

This chain connects TRBV18 to TRBJ1-2; weak D call: TRBD1 (5 bases). V lost 0 bases and J lost 2, with 7 bases in between. Germline CDR1 and CDR2: KGHSH and LQKENI. The CDR3 runs 14 residues. The CDR3 protein is CASSPPTGNYGYTF. The CDR3 DNA is TGTGCCAGCTCACCACCAACAGGCAACTATGGCTACACCTTC.